The 14 T cell receptor beta chains below were found in one sample sequenced in a study of blood T cell repertoires in COVID-19. Using immunoSEQ multiplex PCR, the repertoire was profiled, and TCRdb retains in-frame clones only, with some absent. The sample holds approximately 450,000 clones, roughly nine tenths seen once. Sample: PBMCs or T cells enriched from blood (not recorded which). Receptor source: a man between 25 and 39 years old who had recovered from COVID-19.

The rearrangement joins TRBV7-9 to TRBJ2-3, with no clear D. The ends were cut back, 0 bases at V and 3 bases at J, with 7 bases in the middle. This CDR3 region has 14 residues. The germline CDR1 and CDR2 sequences are SEHNR and FQNEAQ (reference sequence). This CDR3 reads CASSLARSTDTQYF. CDR3 nucleotides: TGTGCCAGCAGCTTAGCCAGAAGTACAGATACGCAGTATTTT.

This clone was observed once. V and J are TRBV19 and TRBJ1-3, with D perhaps TRBD1 (5 bases). Germline CDR1 reads LNHDA; CDR2 reads SQIVND (reference sequence). V dropped 7 bases and J dropped 0 bases, with 10 bases sitting between them. CDR3 size: 14 residues. The CDR3 sequence: CASTLTVSGNTIYF. CDR3 coding DNA: TGTGCCAGTACCTTGACAGTCTCTGGAAACACCATATATTTT. Together with reference TRBV19 and TRBJ1-3, the CDR3 gives the full variable domain: DGGITQSPKYLFRKEGQNVTLSCEQNLNHDAMYWYRQDPGQGLRLIYYSQIVNDFQKGDIAEGYSVSREKKESFPLTVTSAQKNPTAFYLCASTLTVSGNTIYFGEGSWLTVV.

V is TRBV29-1 and J is TRBJ2-3, with TRBD2 matching 7 bases. There are 14 residues in the CDR3. After removal of 4 bases from V and 3 bases from J, the junction contained 7 bases not matched to a gene. Germline V CDR1 and CDR2: SQVTM, ANQGSEA. For the CDR3, the DNA is TGCAGCGTTGGAACCCGACTAGCAACAGATACGCAGTATTTT. Residues: CSVGTRLATDTQYF.

V and J are TRBV14 and TRBJ2-7, with 7 bases lining up with TRBD1. The V gene end was trimmed by 4 bases and the J gene end by 3 bases; junction bases not matched to a gene: 18. There are 18 residues in the CDR3. Germline CDR1 is SGHDN and CDR2 is FVKESK. The CDR3: CASSPLMIPTGFNYEQYF. The CDR3 DNA reads TGTGCCAGCAGCCCTCTCATGATCCCGACAGGGTTTAACTACGAGCAGTACTTC. Using reference TRBV14 and TRBJ2-7 for the parts outside the CDR3, the full variable domain is EAGVTQFPSHSVIEKGQTVTLRCDPISGHDNLYWYRRVMGKEIKFLLHFVKESKQDESGMPNNRFLAERTGGTYSTLKVQPAELEDSGVYFCASSPLMIPTGFNYEQYFGPGTRLTVT.

J is TRBJ2-5 and V is TRBV30; perhaps TRBD1 as D (6 bases). Germline V gives CDR1 GTSNPN, CDR2 SVGIG (reference sequence). The CDR3 covers 15 residues. V lost 4 bases and J 5 bases, leaving 20 bases between the germline ends. The CDR3 nucleotides are TGTGCCTGGACCCTAGGGGGTACAGGGAAGGAGACCCAGTACTTC. Amino acid sequence: CAWTLGGTGKETQYF.

The rearrangement joins TRBV12-3 or TRBV12-4 to TRBJ1-1; TRBD1 might be the D (6 bases). This CDR3 contains 12 residues. V was cut by 4 bases and J by 11 bases, with 14 bases left in between. CDR3 residues: CASSYSGTWAFF. CDR3 bases: TGTGCCAGCAGTTATAGTGGGACATGGGCTTTCTTT.

The chain has TRBV29-1 and TRBJ2-1, with TRBD2 matching over 8 bases. The CDR3 length is 15 residues. Germline CDR1 reads SQVTM; CDR2 reads ANQGSEA. V lost 3 bases to trimming and J lost 3 bases; unmatched junction nucleotides: 7. The CDR3 coding sequence is TGCAGCGTTGAGCGAGCGGGAGCTGACTACAATGAGCAGTTCTTC. Residues: CSVERAGADYNEQFF.

V and J are TRBV21-1 and TRBJ1-4; the table's D call, TRBD1, has no DNA check behind it. TRBV21-1 is flagged as a pseudogene. The CDR3 totals 14 residues. The CDR3 loop is CARPTTGGNEKLFF. For the CDR3, the DNA is TGTGCCAGACCCACTACAGGGGGGAATGAAAAACTGTTTTTT.

V is TRBV4-1 and J is TRBJ1-2; D is perhaps TRBD1 (5 bases). Trimming removed 4 bases at V and 4 bases at J, with 16 bases between. Germline V gives CDR1 MGHRA, CDR2 YSYEKL. The CDR3 consists of 15 residues. The CDR3 here is CASSLSTGGPYGYTF. The CDR3 nucleotides are TGCGCCAGCAGCCTTTCAACCGGGGGTCCCTATGGCTACACCTTC.

This clone was detected once. The J gene is TRBJ2-3, the V gene TRBV4-1, with a possible D match to TRBD1 (5 bases). Germline values: CDR1 MGHRA, CDR2 YSYEKL. V lost 0 bases and J lost 0, with 16 bases in between. This CDR3 contains 18 residues. The DNA of the CDR3 is TGCGCCAGCAGCCAAGATCTGGGGCGGATAATAAGCACAGATACGCAGTATTTT. Protein: CASSQDLGRIISTDTQYF.

The chain couples TRBV7-3 to TRBJ2-2; tentative D call: TRBD1 (5 bases). The V end was cut by 5 bases, the J end by 8 bases, with 15 bases between. Germline V lookup: CDR1 SGHTA, CDR2 FQGTGA. CDR3 length: 14 residues. In DNA, the CDR3 is TGTGCCAGCAGCATAAACAGGCTTAGGGGGGAGCTGTTTTTT. It encodes CASSINRLRGELFF.

The CDR3 nucleotides are TGCGCCAGCAGCCAGACCTCGGACAGGCTCTACGAGCAGTACTTC. It encodes CASSQTSDRLYEQYF. The chain couples TRBV4-1 to TRBJ2-7, with 7 bases that match TRBD1. Germline CDR1 and CDR2: MGHRA and YSYEKL. The length of the CDR3 is 15 residues. Trimming cost V 3 bases and J 3 bases; bases outside gene matches: 8.

V usage is TRBV3-1 (or the pseudogene TRBV3-2) and J usage is TRBJ1-2, with a weak D call TRBD1 (6 bases). Germline V lookup: CDR1 LGHDT, CDR2 YNNKEL (reference sequence). The CDR3 contains 17 residues. V was pared by 6 bases and J by 0 bases, with 20 bases between. CDR3 sequence reads: CASRREYRRGSNYGYTF. The CDR3 DNA is TGTGCCAGCAGAAGAGAGTACAGAAGGGGGTCTAACTATGGCTACACCTTC.

This clone is a singleton in its sample. The V gene is TRBV5-1, the J gene TRBJ2-2, with 8 bases matching TRBD2. V lost 4 bases and J lost 5; bases outside the gene matches: 7. This CDR3 has 15 residues. Germline CDR1 and CDR2: SGHRS and YFSETQ. This CDR3 is CASSPRVAGTGELFF. The CDR3 nucleotides read TGCGCCAGCAGCCCGAGGGTAGCGGGAACCGGGGAGCTGTTTTTT.